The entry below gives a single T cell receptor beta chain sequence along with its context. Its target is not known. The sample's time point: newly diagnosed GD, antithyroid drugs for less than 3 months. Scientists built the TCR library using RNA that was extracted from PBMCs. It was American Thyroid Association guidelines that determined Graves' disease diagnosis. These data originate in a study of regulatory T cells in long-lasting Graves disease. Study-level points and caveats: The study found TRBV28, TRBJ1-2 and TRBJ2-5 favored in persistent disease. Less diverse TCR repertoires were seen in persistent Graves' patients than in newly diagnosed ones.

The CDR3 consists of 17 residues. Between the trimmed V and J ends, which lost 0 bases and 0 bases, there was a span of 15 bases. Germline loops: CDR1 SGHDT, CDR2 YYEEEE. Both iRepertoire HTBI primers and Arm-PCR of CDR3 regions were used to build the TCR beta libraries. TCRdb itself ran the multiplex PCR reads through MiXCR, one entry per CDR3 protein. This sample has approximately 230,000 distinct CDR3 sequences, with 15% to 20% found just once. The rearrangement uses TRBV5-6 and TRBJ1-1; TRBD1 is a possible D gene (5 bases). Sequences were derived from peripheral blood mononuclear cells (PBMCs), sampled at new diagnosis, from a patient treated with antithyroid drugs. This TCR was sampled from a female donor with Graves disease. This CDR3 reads CASSLVDRNSMNTEAFF. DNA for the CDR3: TGTGCCAGCAGCTTGGTAGACAGAAACTCAATGAACACTGAAGCTTTCTTT.